This T cell receptor (beta chain) was observed in a study of cytomegalovirus exposure and HLA in healthy donors. The germline gives CDR1 SGHTS, CDR2 YDEGEE. CDR3 length: 15 amino acids. The V gene lost 5 bases and the J gene lost 2 bases, with 17 bases spanning the gap. Amplification used 60 Vbeta primers and 13 Jbeta primers. Sequenced by immunoSEQ multiplex PCR; TCRdb stores in-frame clones only, minus some. The table shows fewer than 80,000 clones, with roughly 85% occurring only once. This clone was detected a few times. The material sequenced was PBMCs. V usage is TRBV5-8 and J usage is TRBJ2-7; TRBD2 might be the D (5 bases). The receptor was derived from a man younger than 40 in good health and CMV-seronegative. The CDR3 sequence: CASRSGPGFTYEQYF. The CDR3 nucleotides read TGTGCCAGCAGGAGCGGACCGGGGTTTACCTACGAGCAGTACTTC.